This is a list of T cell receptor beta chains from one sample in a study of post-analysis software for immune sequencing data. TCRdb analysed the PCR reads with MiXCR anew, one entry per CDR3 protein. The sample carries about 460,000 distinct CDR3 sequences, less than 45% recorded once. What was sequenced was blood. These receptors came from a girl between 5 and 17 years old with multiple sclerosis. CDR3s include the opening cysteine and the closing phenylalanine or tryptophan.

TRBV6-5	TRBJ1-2	CASSYSRQGMGYTF
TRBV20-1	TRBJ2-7	CSALNRIGVLGYEQYF
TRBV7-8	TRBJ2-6	CASSLVGLGANVLTF
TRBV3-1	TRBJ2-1	CASSQATISYEQFF
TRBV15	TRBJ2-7	CATSRVGGSSYEQYF
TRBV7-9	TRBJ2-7	CASSLEAPVGYEQYF
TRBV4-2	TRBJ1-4	CASSREVGVEKLFF
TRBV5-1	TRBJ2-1	CASSGKGYNEQFF
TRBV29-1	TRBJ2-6	CSARVGQGVGTGANVLTF
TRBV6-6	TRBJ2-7	CASRIRTVAGGQYF
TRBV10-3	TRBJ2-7	CAIKGLADSYEQYF
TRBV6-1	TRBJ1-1	CASRNPGNTEAFF
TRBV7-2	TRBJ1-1	CASSPEVIGYTEAFF
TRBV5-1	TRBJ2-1	CASRAPSGNEQFF
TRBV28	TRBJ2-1	CASQGGARYNEQFF
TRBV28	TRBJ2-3	CASSTPGDTTDTQYF
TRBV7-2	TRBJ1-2	CASSPTRTGLKSGYTF
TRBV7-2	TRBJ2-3	CASSLAVAGVSTDTQYF
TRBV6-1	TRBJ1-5	CASSEIRGLGGNQPQHF
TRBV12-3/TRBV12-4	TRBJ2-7	CASSLGGTPKFYEQYF
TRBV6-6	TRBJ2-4	CASSPTTGLAKNIQYF
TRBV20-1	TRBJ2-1	CSAFPTPGAHNEQFF
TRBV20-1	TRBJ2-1	CSASSSGSYEQFF
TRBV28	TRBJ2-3	CASSSPRLAGADTQYF
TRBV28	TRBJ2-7	CASSLDKAYEQYF
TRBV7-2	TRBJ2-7	CASSLGGDVSYEQYF